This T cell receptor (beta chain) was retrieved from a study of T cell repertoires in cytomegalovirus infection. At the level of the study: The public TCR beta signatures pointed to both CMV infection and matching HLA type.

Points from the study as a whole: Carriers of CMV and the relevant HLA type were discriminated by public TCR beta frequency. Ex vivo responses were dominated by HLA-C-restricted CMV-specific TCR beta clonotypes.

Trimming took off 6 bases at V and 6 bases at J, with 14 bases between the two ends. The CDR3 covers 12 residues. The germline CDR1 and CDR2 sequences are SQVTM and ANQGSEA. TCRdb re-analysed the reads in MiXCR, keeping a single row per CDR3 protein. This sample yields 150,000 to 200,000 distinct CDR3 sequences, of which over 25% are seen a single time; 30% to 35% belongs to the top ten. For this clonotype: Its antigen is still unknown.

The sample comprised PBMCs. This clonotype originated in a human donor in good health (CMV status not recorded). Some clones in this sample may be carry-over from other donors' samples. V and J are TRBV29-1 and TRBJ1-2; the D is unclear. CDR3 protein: CSVPIRFDGYTF. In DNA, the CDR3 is TGCAGCGTACCCATCAGATTCGATGGCTACACCTTC.